This T cell receptor beta chain was identified during a study of blood T cell repertoires in COVID-19. Study in general: Acute-phase and convalescent COVID-19 samples originated in the United States, Italy and Spain.

Germline V gene lookup returns CDR1 MGHDK and CDR2 SYGVNS. CDR3 size: 12 residues. V was cut by 1 base and J by 6 bases, with 7 bases left in between. TCRdb's copy holds only in-frame clones and misses some; the assay was immunoSEQ multiplex PCR. The sample lists hundreds of thousands of clones; 86% were seen once. This receptor was obtained from a woman aged 25 to 39 with active or convalescent COVID-19. The V and J genes are TRBV25-1 and TRBJ2-7; a weak D match, TRBD1 (5 bases). Sequencing was performed on peripheral blood. The CDR3 region is CASSELGVEQYF. The CDR3 DNA is TGTGCCAGCAGTGAATTAGGGGTCGAGCAGTACTTC.